This TCR beta chain comes out of a study of cytomegalovirus exposure and HLA in healthy donors. Overall study context: The platform used for the 100 to 150 validation repertoires matched that of the 666 first-cohort repertoires, a later analysis reported. Study findings and constraints: The CMV antigen specificity of a few CMV-associated chains was confirmed through in vitro analysis. The classifier was said to identify cytomegalovirus status with high specificity and sensitivity. The authors enumerated 150 to 200 TCR beta chains as linked to cytomegalovirus.

In the case of this clone: Its antigen is unidentified.

This CDR3 comprises 15 residues. Trimming shortened V by 2 bases and J by 4 bases, and 15 bases separated the two germline ends. Germline V lookup: CDR1 SGDLS, CDR2 YYNGEE. Assay: immunoSEQ multiplex PCR; the TCRdb copy retains only in-frame clones and omits some. The sample consists of roughly 120,000 clones, around 89% of them appearing once. The chain carries TRBV9 and TRBJ1-1; D perhaps matches TRBD1 (5 bases). The clonotype comes from a woman aged 18-29 years in good health and CMV-seropositive. The specimen sequenced was PBMCs. CDR3 sequence reads: CASSVLGDTSTEAFF. CDR3 in DNA: TGTGCCAGCAGCGTCCTAGGGGATACGAGCACTGAAGCTTTCTTT.